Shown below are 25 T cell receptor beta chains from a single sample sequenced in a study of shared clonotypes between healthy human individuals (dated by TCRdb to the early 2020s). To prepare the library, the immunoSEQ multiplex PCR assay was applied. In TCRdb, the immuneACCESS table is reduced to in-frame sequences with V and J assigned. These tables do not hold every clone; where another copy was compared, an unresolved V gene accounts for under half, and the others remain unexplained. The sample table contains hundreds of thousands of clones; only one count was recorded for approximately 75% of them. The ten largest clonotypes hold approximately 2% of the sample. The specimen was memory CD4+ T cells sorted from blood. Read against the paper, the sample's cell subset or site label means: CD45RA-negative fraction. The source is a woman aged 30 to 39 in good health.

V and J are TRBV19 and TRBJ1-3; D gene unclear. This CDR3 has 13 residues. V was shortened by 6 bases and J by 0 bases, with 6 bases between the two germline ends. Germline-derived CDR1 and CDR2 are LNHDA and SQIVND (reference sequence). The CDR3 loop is CASRADSGNTIYF. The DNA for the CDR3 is TGTGCCAGTAGAGCGGACTCTGGAAACACCATATATTTT. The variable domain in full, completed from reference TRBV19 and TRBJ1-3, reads DGGITQSPKYLFRKEGQNVTLSCEQNLNHDAMYWYRQDPGQGLRLIYYSQIVNDFQKGDIAEGYSVSREKKESFPLTVTSAQKNPTAFYLCASRADSGNTIYFGEGSWLTVV.

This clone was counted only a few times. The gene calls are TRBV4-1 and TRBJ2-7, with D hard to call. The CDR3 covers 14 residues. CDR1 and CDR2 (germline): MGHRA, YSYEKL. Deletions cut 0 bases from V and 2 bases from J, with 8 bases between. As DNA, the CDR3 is TGCGCCAGCAGCCAAGATCCCCCCCCCTACGAGCAGTACTTC. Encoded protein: CASSQDPPPYEQYF.

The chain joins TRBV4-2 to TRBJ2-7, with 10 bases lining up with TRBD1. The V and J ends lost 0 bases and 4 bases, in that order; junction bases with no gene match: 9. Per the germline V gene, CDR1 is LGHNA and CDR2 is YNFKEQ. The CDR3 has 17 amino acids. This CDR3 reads CASSQDWRTGGRYEQYF. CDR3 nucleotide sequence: TGTGCCAGCAGCCAAGATTGGCGGACAGGGGGGAGGTACGAGCAGTACTTC.

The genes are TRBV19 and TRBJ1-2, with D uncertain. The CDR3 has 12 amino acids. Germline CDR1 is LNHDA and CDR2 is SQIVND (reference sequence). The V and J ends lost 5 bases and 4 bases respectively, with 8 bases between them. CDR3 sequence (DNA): TGTGCCAGTAGTGCAAGCGGCTATGGCTACACCTTC. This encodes CASSASGYGYTF.

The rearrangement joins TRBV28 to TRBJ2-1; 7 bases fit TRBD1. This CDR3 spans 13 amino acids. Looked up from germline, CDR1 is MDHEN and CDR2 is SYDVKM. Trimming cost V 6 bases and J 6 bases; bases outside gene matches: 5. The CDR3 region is CASRGTGANEQFF. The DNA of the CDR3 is TGTGCCAGCAGGGGTACAGGGGCCAATGAGCAGTTCTTC.

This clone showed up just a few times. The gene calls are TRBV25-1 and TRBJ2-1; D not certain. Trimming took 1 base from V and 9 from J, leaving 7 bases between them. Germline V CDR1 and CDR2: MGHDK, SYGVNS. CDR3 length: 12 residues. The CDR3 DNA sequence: TGTGCCAGCAGTGAATCCCGCCCTGAGCAGTTCTTC. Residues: CASSESRPEQFF.

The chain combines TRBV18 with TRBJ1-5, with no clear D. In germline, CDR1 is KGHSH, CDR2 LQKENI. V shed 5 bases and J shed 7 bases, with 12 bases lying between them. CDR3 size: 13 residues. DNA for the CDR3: TGTGCCAGCTCAGCCGACTGGCGGCAGCCCCAGCATTTT. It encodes CASSADWRQPQHF.

CDR3 in DNA: TGTGCCAGCAGTTTATCGAGCGGCCTGAACACCGGGGAGCTGTTTTTT. Its translation: CASSLSSGLNTGELFF. The rearrangement uses TRBV27 and TRBJ2-2, with a weak D call TRBD2 (5 bases). V lost 0 bases to trimming and J lost 1 base, with 9 bases between them. The length of the CDR3 is 16 residues. CDR1 is MNHEY, CDR2 SMNVEV, per germline (reference sequence).

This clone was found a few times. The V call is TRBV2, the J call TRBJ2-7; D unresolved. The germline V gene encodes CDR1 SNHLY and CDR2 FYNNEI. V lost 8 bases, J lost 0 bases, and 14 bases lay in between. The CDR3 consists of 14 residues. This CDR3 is CASRYGPSSYEQYF. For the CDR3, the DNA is TGTGCCAGCCGTTACGGTCCCAGCTCCTACGAGCAGTACTTC.

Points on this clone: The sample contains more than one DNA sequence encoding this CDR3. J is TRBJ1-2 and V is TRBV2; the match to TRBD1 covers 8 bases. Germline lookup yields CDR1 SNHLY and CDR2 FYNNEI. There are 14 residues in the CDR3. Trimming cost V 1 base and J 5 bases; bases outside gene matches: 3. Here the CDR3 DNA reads TGTGCCAGCAGTGAAGTGGACAGGGCTTATGGCTACACCTTC. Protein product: CASSEVDRAYGYTF. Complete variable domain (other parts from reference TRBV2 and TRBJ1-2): EPEVTQTPSHQVTQMGQEVILRCVPISNHLYFYWYRQILGQKVEFLVSFYNNEISEKSEIFDDQFSVERPDGSNFTLKIRSTKLEDSAMYFCASSEVDRAYGYTFGSGTRLTVV.

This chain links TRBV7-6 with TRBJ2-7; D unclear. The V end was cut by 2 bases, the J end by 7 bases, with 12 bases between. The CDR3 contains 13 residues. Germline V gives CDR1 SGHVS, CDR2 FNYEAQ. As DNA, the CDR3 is TGTGCCAGCAGCTTATCGCGAGTGCGGGAGCAGTACTTC. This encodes CASSLSRVREQYF.

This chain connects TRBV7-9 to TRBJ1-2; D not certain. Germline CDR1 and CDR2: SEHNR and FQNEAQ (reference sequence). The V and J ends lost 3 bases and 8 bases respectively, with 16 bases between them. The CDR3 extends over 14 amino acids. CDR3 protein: CASSFVGPLRGYTF. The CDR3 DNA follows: TGTGCCAGCAGCTTCGTCGGGCCTCTTAGGGGCTACACCTTC.

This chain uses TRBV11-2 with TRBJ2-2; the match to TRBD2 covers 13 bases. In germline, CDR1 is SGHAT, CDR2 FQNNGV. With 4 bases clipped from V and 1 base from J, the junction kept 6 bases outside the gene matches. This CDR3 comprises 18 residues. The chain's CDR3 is CASSSRTSGRENTGELFF. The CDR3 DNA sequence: TGTGCCAGCAGCTCCAGGACTAGCGGGAGAGAGAACACCGGGGAGCTGTTTTTT.

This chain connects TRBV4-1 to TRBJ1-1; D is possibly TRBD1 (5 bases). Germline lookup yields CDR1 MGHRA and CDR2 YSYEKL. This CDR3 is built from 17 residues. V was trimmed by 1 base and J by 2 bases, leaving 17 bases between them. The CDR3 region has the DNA TGCGCCAGCAGCCAAGGTTTCGGGGGATCACTAAACACTGAAGCTTTCTTT. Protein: CASSQGFGGSLNTEAFF.

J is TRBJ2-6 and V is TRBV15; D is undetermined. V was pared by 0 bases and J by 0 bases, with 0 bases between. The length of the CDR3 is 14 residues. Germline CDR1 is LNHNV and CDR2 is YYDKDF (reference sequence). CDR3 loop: CATSRDSGANVLTF. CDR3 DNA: TGTGCCACCAGCAGAGACTCTGGGGCCAACGTCCTGACTTTC.

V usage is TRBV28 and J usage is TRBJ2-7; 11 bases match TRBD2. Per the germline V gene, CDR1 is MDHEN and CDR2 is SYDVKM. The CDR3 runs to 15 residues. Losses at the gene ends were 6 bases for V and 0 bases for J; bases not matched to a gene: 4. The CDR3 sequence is CASSPGLAGSYEQYF. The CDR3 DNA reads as TGTGCCAGCAGCCCCGGACTAGCGGGCTCCTACGAGCAGTACTTC. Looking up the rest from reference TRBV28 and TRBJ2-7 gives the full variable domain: DVKVTQSSRYLVKRTGEKVFLECVQDMDHENMFWYRQDPGLGLRLIYFSYDVKMKEKGDIPEGYSVSREKKERFSLILESASTNQTSMYLCASSPGLAGSYEQYFGPGTRLTVT.

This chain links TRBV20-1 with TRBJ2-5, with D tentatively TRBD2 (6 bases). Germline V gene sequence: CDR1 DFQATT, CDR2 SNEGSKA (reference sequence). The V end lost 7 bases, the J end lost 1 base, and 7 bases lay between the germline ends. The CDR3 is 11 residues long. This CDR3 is CSGDSQETQYF. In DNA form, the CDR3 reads TGCAGTGGGGACTCCCAAGAGACCCAGTACTTC.

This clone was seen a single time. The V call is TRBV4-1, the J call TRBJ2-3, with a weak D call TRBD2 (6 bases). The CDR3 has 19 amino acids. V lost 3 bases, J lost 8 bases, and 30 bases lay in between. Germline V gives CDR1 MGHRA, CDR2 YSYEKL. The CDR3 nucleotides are TGCGCCAGCAGCCAGGGACTGGAGATATGGGAGAACCTACCAGTTACGCAGTATTTT. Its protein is CASSQGLEIWENLPVTQYF.

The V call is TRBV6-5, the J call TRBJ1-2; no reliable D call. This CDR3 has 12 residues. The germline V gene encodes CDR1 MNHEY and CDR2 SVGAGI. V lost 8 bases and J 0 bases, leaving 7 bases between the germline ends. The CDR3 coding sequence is TGTGCCAGCGCAGCGACTAACTATGGCTACACCTTC. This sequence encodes CASAATNYGYTF.

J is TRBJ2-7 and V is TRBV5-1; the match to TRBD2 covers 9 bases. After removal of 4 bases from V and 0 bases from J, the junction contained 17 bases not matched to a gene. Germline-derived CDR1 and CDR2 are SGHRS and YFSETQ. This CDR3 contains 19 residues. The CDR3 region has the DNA TGCGCCAGCAGCCGCGGGTGGGGTAGCGGGAGCGGATTCTCCTACGAGCAGTACTTC. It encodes CASSRGWGSGSGFSYEQYF.

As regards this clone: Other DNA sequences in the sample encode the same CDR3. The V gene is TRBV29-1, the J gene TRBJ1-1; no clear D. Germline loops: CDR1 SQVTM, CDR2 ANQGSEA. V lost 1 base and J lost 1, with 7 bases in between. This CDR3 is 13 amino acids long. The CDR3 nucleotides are TGCAGCGTTGAAGTCACGGCGAACACTGAAGCTTTCTTT. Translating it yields CSVEVTANTEAFF.

CDR3 nucleotides: TGTGCCAGCAGCTTCGGGCCACAATTTACCTACAATGAGCAGTTCTTC. The encoded protein is CASSFGPQFTYNEQFF. V is TRBV11-2 and J is TRBJ2-1; no firm D call. Looked up from germline, CDR1 is SGHAT and CDR2 is FQNNGV. V was pared by 3 bases and J by 2 bases, with 14 bases between. The CDR3 consists of 16 residues.

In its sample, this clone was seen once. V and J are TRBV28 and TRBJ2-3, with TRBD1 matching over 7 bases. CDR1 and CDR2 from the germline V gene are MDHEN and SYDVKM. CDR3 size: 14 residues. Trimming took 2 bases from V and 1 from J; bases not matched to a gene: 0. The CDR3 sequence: CASSLTGGTDTQYF. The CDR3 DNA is TGTGCCAGCAGTTTAACAGGGGGCACAGATACGCAGTATTTT.

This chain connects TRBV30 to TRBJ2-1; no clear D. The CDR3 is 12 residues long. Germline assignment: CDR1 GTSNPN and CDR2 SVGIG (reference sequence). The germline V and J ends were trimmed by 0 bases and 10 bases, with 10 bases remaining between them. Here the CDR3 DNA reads TGTGCCTGGAGTGTACGGCTACAAGAGCAGTTCTTC. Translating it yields CAWSVRLQEQFF.

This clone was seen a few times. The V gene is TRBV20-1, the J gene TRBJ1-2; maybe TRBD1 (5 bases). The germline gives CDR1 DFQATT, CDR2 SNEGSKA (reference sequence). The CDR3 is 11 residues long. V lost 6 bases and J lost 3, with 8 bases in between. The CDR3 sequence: CSADSHYGYTF. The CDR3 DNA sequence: TGCAGTGCCGACAGCCACTATGGCTACACCTTC.